These 27 T cell receptor beta chains were all obtained from the same sample, sequenced in a study of human T cells and chemical hapten exposure. TCRdb re-derived calls from the 5' RACE reads in MiXCR, one entry per CDR3 protein. The table records under 150,000 distinct CDR3 sequences, around a fifth of them present only once. Before extraction, the whole blood was not fractionated, and total RNA was taken from it. The receptors were gathered from a human donor in good health.

This clonotype showed up just a few times. The chain links TRBV5-1 to TRBJ2-4; D gene uncertain. The V end lost 0 bases, the J end lost 0 bases, and 4 bases lay between the germline ends. The CDR3 extends over 14 amino acids. The germline gives CDR1 SGHRS, CDR2 YFSETQ. CDR3 in DNA: TGCGCCAGCAGCTTGGAACTAGCCAAAAACATTCAGTACTTC. It translates to CASSLELAKNIQYF.

This clonotype was observed a handful of times. This chain links TRBV5-1 with TRBJ2-1; 13 nucleotides align to TRBD2. This CDR3 is built from 18 residues. The junction had 8 bases not matched to a gene; V was cut back by 1 base and J by 4 bases. Germline V CDR1 and CDR2: SGHRS, YFSETQ. The CDR3 is CASSLTSGRAFKYNEQFF. The CDR3 nucleotides read TGCGCCAGCAGCTTGACTAGCGGGAGGGCCTTTAAATACAATGAGCAGTTCTTC. Looking up the rest from reference TRBV5-1 and TRBJ2-1 gives the full variable domain: KAGVTQTPRYLIKTRGQQVTLSCSPISGHRSVSWYQQTPGQGLQFLFEYFSETQRNKGNFPGRFSGRQFSNSRSEMNVSTLELGDSALYLCASSLTSGRAFKYNEQFFGPGTRLTVL.

This clonotype was observed at least ten times. The V call is TRBV27, the J call TRBJ2-3; perhaps TRBD1 as D (5 bases). CDR1 is MNHEY and CDR2 is SMNVEV in the germline V gene (reference sequence). This CDR3 is 13 amino acids long. Trimming removed 4 bases at V and 4 bases at J, with 9 bases between. In DNA, the CDR3 is TGTGCCAGCAGTTATGCCAGGGCAGATACGCAGTATTTT. This codes for CASSYARADTQYF.

Written as DNA, the CDR3 is TGTGCCAGCAGTTTACAGGGGCCCTCCTACGAGCAGTACTTC. It encodes CASSLQGPSYEQYF. V gene TRBV27 combines with J gene TRBJ2-7, with D tentatively TRBD1 (6 bases). Germline loops: CDR1 MNHEY, CDR2 SMNVEV (reference sequence). This CDR3 comprises 14 residues. Trimming cost V 2 bases and J 0 bases, with 8 bases left between them.

V is TRBV6-1 and J is TRBJ1-3; 12 bases fit TRBD1. Germline CDR1 reads MNHNS; CDR2 reads SASEGT. With V trimmed by 5 bases and J by 0 bases, 5 bases remained unmatched. There are 17 residues in the CDR3. CDR3 protein: CASSTRDRGPSGNTIYF. CDR3 bases: TGTGCCAGCAGTACAAGGGACAGGGGGCCCTCTGGAAACACCATATATTTT.

The genes are TRBV4-1 and TRBJ2-3, with a tentative D call TRBD2 (5 bases). V lost 1 base and J 5 bases, leaving 10 bases between the germline ends. The CDR3 has 14 amino acids. CDR1 MGHRA and CDR2 YSYEKL come from the germline V gene. Here the CDR3 reads CASSQVLAVDTQYF. CDR3 nucleotide sequence: TGCGCCAGCAGCCAAGTGCTAGCTGTAGATACGCAGTATTTT.

The sample holds a few counts of this clonotype. The rearrangement joins TRBV5-1 to TRBJ1-2; no definite D call. Looked up from germline, CDR1 is SGHRS and CDR2 is YFSETQ. V was cut by 5 bases and J by 4 bases, with 12 bases left in between. There are 13 residues in the CDR3. CDR3 loop: CASSGVTSYGYTF. The CDR3 DNA reads TGCGCCAGCAGTGGGGTTACCTCCTATGGCTACACCTTC.

This clonotype was recorded a few times. The gene calls are TRBV24-1 and TRBJ2-1; no clear D. The germline V gene has CDR1 KGHDR and CDR2 SFDVKD. The CDR3 spans 16 residues. Trimming took off 5 bases at V and 8 bases at J, with 21 bases between the two ends. Here the CDR3 DNA reads TGTGCCACCAGTGTCAAACGAGGAGTTTTAACCGATGAGCAGTTCTTC. The encoded protein is CATSVKRGVLTDEQFF.

This chain connects TRBV6-5 to TRBJ1-1, with D maybe TRBD1 (6 bases). Between the trimmed V and J ends, which lost 5 bases and 10 bases, there was a span of 17 bases. CDR1 is MNHEY, CDR2 SVGAGI, per germline. The CDR3 totals 13 residues. For the CDR3, the DNA is TGTGCCAGCAGTGACAACAGGGTGCTTTCAGCTTTCTTT. This encodes CASSDNRVLSAFF.

The chain uses TRBV6-6 and TRBJ2-3, with TRBD2 matching 10 bases. Trimming removed 8 bases from V and 3 bases from J; junction bases left unmatched: 11. The germline V gene encodes CDR1 MNHNY and CDR2 SVGAGI (reference sequence). The length of the CDR3 is 16 residues. In DNA, the CDR3 is TGTGCCAGCTCCAATCAAGGGGGACTAGCGACAGATACGCAGTATTTT. Protein product: CASSNQGGLATDTQYF.

This chain joins TRBV5-1 and TRBJ1-1; 9 bases fit TRBD1. With 1 base clipped from V and 5 bases from J, the junction kept 3 bases outside the gene matches. CDR1 and CDR2 from the germline V gene are SGHRS and YFSETQ. The CDR3 contains 14 residues. CDR3 residues: CASSLRDRETEAFF. In DNA, the CDR3 is TGCGCCAGCAGCTTGCGGGACAGGGAAACTGAAGCTTTCTTT.

There are a few counts of this clonotype. CDR3 amino acids: CASSQEVGGVPSRGTEAFF. DNA for the CDR3: TGCGCCAGCAGCCAAGAGGTCGGGGGGGTCCCTTCGAGGGGCACTGAAGCTTTCTTT. V usage is TRBV4-1 and J usage is TRBJ1-1; TRBD1 is a possible D gene (5 bases). This CDR3 is built from 19 residues. CDR1 is MGHRA, CDR2 YSYEKL, per germline. Deletions cut 0 bases from V and 4 bases from J, with 24 bases between.

This clonotype was picked up a small number of times. This sequence joins TRBV12-3 or TRBV12-4 and TRBJ2-2, with D perhaps being TRBD1 or TRBD2 (6 bases each). V gave up 7 bases and J gave up 2 bases, with 17 bases separating them. This CDR3 is built from 16 residues. The CDR3 sequence: CASNLRKGGNTGELFF. As DNA, the CDR3 is TGTGCCAGCAACCTTAGAAAGGGGGGAAACACCGGGGAGCTGTTTTTT.

This clonotype has just a few counts. This chain connects TRBV29-1 to TRBJ2-3; perhaps TRBD2 as D (5 bases). V lost 6 bases, J lost 5 bases, and 18 bases lay in between. Germline V lookup: CDR1 SQVTM, CDR2 ANQGSEA. The CDR3 is 14 residues long. The CDR3 nucleotides are TGCAGCGTGGAAAGGTCGGGGTTCGTAGATACGCAGTATTTT. This codes for CSVERSGFVDTQYF.

The V and J genes are TRBV6-5 and TRBJ2-4; D gene unclear. The V and J ends lost 0 bases and 8 bases respectively, with 5 bases between them. Germline values: CDR1 MNHEY, CDR2 SVGAGI. This CDR3 has 12 residues. CDR3 residues: CASSYSFHIQYF. CDR3 nucleotide sequence: TGTGCCAGCAGTTACTCATTTCACATTCAGTACTTC.

The genes are TRBV12-5 and TRBJ2-1, with 9 bases identical to TRBD1. Unmatched junction bases numbered 5, after V lost 1 base and J lost 7 bases. Germline loops: CDR1 LGHNT, CDR2 FRNRAP. There are 15 residues in the CDR3. CDR3 sequence (DNA): TGTGCTAGTGGTTTGGGGGACAGGGTACAGAATGAGCAGTTCTTC. This translates into CASGLGDRVQNEQFF.

V gene TRBV11-2 combines with J gene TRBJ1-5, with a possible D match to TRBD1 (5 bases). Germline CDR1 and CDR2: SGHAT and FQNNGV. Trimming removed 1 base at V and 1 base at J, with 11 bases between. CDR3 length: 16 residues. CDR3 DNA sequence: TGTGCCAGCAGCTTAGGGCAGGGTTCGAGCAATCAGCCCCAGCATTTT. It translates to CASSLGQGSSNQPQHF.

The CDR3 DNA reads TGTGCCAGCAGGCTCGAAGGGTACCTCTCCTACGAGCAGTACTTC. It codes for CASRLEGYLSYEQYF. The chain recombines TRBV28 with TRBJ2-7; D not resolved. Germline CDR1 reads MDHEN; CDR2 reads SYDVKM. Deletions cut 6 bases from V and 0 bases from J, with 15 bases between. This CDR3 spans 15 amino acids.

The V gene is TRBV29-1, the J gene TRBJ2-2; D possibly uses TRBD1 or TRBD2 (5 bases each). Germline V gives CDR1 SQVTM, CDR2 ANQGSEA. The CDR3 sequence is 14 residues long. Trimming stripped 6 bases from V and 2 bases from J, with 13 bases between. CDR3 region: CSVVPGTNTGELFF. The DNA for the CDR3 is TGCAGCGTAGTACCCGGGACCAACACCGGGGAGCTGTTTTTT.

The chain uses TRBV28 and TRBJ2-3; possibly TRBD2 for D (5 bases). There are 15 residues in the CDR3. Germline V CDR1 and CDR2: MDHEN, SYDVKM. V was pared by 4 bases and J by 0 bases, with 11 bases between. CDR3 in DNA: TGTGCCAGCAGTTGGACTGCTCTTAGCACAGATACGCAGTATTTT. This sequence encodes CASSWTALSTDTQYF.

The J gene is TRBJ2-3, the V gene TRBV5-1; TRBD2 agrees at 9 bases. The junction had 8 bases not matched to a gene; V was cut back by 0 bases and J by 6 bases. Germline values: CDR1 SGHRS, CDR2 YFSETQ. This CDR3 region has 16 residues. In DNA, the CDR3 is TGCGCCAGCAGCTTGGCCAACGTAGCGGGAGTGGATACGCAGTATTTT. Translated, it gives CASSLANVAGVDTQYF. The full variable domain, its missing parts supplied by reference TRBV5-1 and TRBJ2-3, is KAGVTQTPRYLIKTRGQQVTLSCSPISGHRSVSWYQQTPGQGLQFLFEYFSETQRNKGNFPGRFSGRQFSNSRSEMNVSTLELGDSALYLCASSLANVAGVDTQYFGPGTRLTVL.

This clonotype was seen a handful of times. The chain is built from TRBV25-1 and TRBJ1-5; possible D gene TRBD1, 5 bases. Germline CDR1 and CDR2: MGHDK and SYGVNS. The CDR3 runs 15 residues. The V gene lost 3 bases and the J gene lost 4 bases, with 13 bases spanning the gap. The DNA of the CDR3 is TGTGCCAGCAGTGATAGCGGGACCGGAAATCAGCCCCAGCATTTT. This translates into CASSDSGTGNQPQHF.

This clonotype came up a few times. The rearrangement links TRBV24-1 to TRBJ2-1; 8 nucleotides agree with TRBD2. Germline assignment: CDR1 KGHDR and CDR2 SFDVKD. The CDR3 length is 16 residues. Trimming at V came to 4 bases and at J to 7 bases, leaving 11 bases not matched to a gene. CDR3 DNA sequence: TGTGCCACCAGTGAGCCGGGACTAGATGCATCTAATGAGCAGTTCTTC. This translates into CATSEPGLDASNEQFF.

The rearrangement links TRBV4-1 to TRBJ1-1; D is unresolved. Germline loops: CDR1 MGHRA, CDR2 YSYEKL. The CDR3 consists of 15 residues. V was cut by 4 bases and J by 1 base, with 13 bases left in between. The CDR3 loop is CASSPEPAENTEAFF. Here the CDR3 DNA reads TGCGCCAGCAGCCCCGAGCCGGCAGAGAACACTGAAGCTTTCTTT.

This clonotype appeared a few times. CDR3 residues: CASSPTGNTEAFF. The CDR3 region has the DNA TGTGCCAGCTCCCCTACAGGGAACACTGAAGCTTTCTTT. The chain uses TRBV27 and TRBJ1-1; D perhaps matches TRBD1 (5 bases). V was clipped by 8 bases and J by 1 base, with 11 bases between them. The CDR3 sequence is 13 residues long. The germline CDR1 and CDR2 sequences are MNHEY and SMNVEV (reference sequence).

In this sample, this clonotype turned up a few times. V and J are TRBV29-1 and TRBJ1-2; 7 bases line up with TRBD1. The CDR3 loop spans 15 amino acids. Germline lookup yields CDR1 SQVTM and CDR2 ANQGSEA. With V trimmed by 5 bases and J by 8 bases, 17 bases remained unmatched. CDR3 sequence reads: CSVNGQALQTSGYTF. CDR3 DNA: TGCAGCGTTAATGGACAGGCCCTACAAACTTCCGGCTACACCTTC.

The chain recombines TRBV29-1 with TRBJ1-2; D remains ambiguous. The CDR3 loop spans 12 amino acids. The V and J ends lost 8 bases and 6 bases respectively, with 16 bases between them. The germline gives CDR1 SQVTM, CDR2 ANQGSEA. The CDR3 nucleotides are TGCAGCCTAAGCTCCAGGAGGGATGGCTACACCTTC. Translated: CSLSSRRDGYTF.